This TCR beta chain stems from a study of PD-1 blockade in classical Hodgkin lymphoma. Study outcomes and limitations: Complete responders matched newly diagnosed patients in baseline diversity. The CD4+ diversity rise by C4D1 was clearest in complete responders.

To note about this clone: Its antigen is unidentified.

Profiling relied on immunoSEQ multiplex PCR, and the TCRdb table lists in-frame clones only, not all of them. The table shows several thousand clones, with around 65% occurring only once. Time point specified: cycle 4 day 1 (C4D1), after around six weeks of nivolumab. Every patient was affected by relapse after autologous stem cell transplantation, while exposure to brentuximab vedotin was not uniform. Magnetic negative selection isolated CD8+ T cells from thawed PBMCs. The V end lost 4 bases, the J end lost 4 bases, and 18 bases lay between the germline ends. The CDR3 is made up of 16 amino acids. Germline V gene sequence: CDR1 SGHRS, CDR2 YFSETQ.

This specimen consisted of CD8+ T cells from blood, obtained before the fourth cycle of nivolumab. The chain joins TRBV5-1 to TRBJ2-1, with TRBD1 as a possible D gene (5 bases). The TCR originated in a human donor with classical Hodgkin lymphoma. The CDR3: CASSPGPRDQYNEQFF. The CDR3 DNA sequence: TGCGCCAGCAGCCCGGGCCCCAGGGATCAATACAATGAGCAGTTCTTC.